This TCR beta chain was retrieved from a study of beta chain features in type 1 diabetes. Every single donor gave one heparinised blood draw, and these averaged approximately 110 mL. This clone was found once. Its target is not known. Possible read error: a much larger clone is one base away. The investigators reverse transcribed all of the isolated RNA, so they sequenced expressed TCRB transcripts. Assay used: immunoSEQ multiplex PCR; TCRdb lists only in-frame clones, some missing. The sample yields 450,000 to 550,000 clones, approximately 28% seen once. General observations from the study: cDNA-based reads could over-represent cells with high TCR expression. Across patients, naive, central memory and Treg TCRB repertoires exhibited apparently greater similarity than was observed across healthy donors. Shorter templates might be favored by PCR, equally in patients and controls.

Trimming took 3 bases from V and 2 from J, leaving 2 bases between them. Germline CDR1 SEHNR, CDR2 FQNEAQ (reference sequence). The CDR3 runs to 13 residues. Sequencing used naive CD4+ T cells from blood. This TCR derives from a man younger than 35 in good health. The J gene is TRBJ2-6, the V gene TRBV7-9; D uncertain. The CDR3 coding sequence is TGTGCCAGCAGCTTCGCTGGGGCCAACGTCCTGACTTTC. This encodes CASSFAGANVLTF.